The 30 T cell receptor beta chains below come from one sample, sequenced in a study of blood T cell repertoires in COVID-19. Clones were sequenced by immunoSEQ multiplex PCR, and TCRdb holds only the in-frame ones, with some missing. Of about 160,000 clones listed, approximately 84% were seen once; the top ten hold approximately 5.4%. The sequenced sample was peripheral blood. The receptor set was obtained from a woman between 50 and 59 years old with COVID-19, enrolled during active disease.

This chain uses TRBV5-1 with TRBJ2-7; a possible D gene is TRBD2 (6 bases). This CDR3 has 15 amino acids. Germline CDR1 is SGHRS and CDR2 is YFSETQ. The ends were cut back, 4 bases at V and 3 bases at J, with 17 bases in the middle. The CDR3 is CASSPANRGGYEQYF. CDR3 DNA: TGCGCCAGCAGCCCAGCTAATAGGGGAGGCTACGAGCAGTACTTC.

The chain combines TRBV6-5 with TRBJ2-3; 7 bases fit TRBD1. The CDR3 runs to 11 residues. The V gene's germline CDR1 is MNHEY and CDR2 SVGAGI. With 10 bases clipped from V and 6 bases from J, the junction kept 4 bases outside the gene matches. The CDR3 DNA is TGTGCCACAGGGGGAATGGATACGCAGTATTTT. It yields the protein CATGGMDTQYF.

V and J are TRBV7-8 and TRBJ2-3; D call uncertain. V gave up 0 bases and J gave up 5 bases, with 12 bases separating them. The CDR3 has 15 amino acids. Germline V gives CDR1 SGHVS, CDR2 FQNEAQ. The CDR3 DNA is TGTGCCAGCAGCTTAGCGGGCCCCTCTGAAGATACGCAGTATTTT. Its protein product is CASSLAGPSEDTQYF. Drawing the rest from reference TRBV7-8 and TRBJ2-3, the complete variable domain is GAGVSQSPRYKVAKRGQDVALRCDPISGHVSLFWYQQALGQGPEFLTYFQNEAQLDKSGLPSDRFFAERPEGSVSTLKIQRTQQEDSAVYLCASSLAGPSEDTQYFGPGTRLTVL.

The chain carries TRBV6-5 and TRBJ2-7, with 9 bases aligning to TRBD2. Per the germline V gene, CDR1 is MNHEY and CDR2 is SVGAGI. J gave up 1 base and V 6 bases, and 4 bases lay outside the gene matches. This CDR3 comprises 14 residues. The CDR3 DNA reads TGTGCCAGCAGCCCCGCGGGAGGGTCCTACGAGCAGTACTTC. It encodes CASSPAGGSYEQYF.

V is TRBV24-1 and J is TRBJ2-2; tentatively, D is TRBD2 (6 bases). The CDR3 sequence is 15 residues long. V gave up 3 bases and J gave up 1 base, with 8 bases separating them. The germline V gene encodes CDR1 KGHDR and CDR2 SFDVKD. CDR3 residues: CATSDGLRNTGELFF. For the CDR3, the DNA is TGTGCCACCAGTGATGGACTAAGGAACACCGGGGAGCTGTTTTTT.

V and J are TRBV18 and TRBJ2-5; 9 nucleotides agree with TRBD1. This CDR3 spans 14 amino acids. The germline gives CDR1 KGHSH, CDR2 LQKENI. With 3 bases clipped from V and 5 bases from J, the junction kept 4 bases outside the gene matches. CDR3 nucleotides: TGTGCCAGCTCACCGGGACAGGGTATGGAGACCCAGTACTTC. Translating gives CASSPGQGMETQYF.

The rearrangement links TRBV6-1 to TRBJ2-3; TRBD2 matches at 12 bases. CDR3 size: 16 residues. Germline trimming cut 4 bases from V and 3 bases from J; bases unmatched to any gene: 5. Looked up from germline, CDR1 is MNHNS and CDR2 is SASEGT. In DNA form, the CDR3 reads TGTGCCAGCAGTGCCTCTAGCGGGGGGGCAACAGATACGCAGTATTTT. Encoded protein: CASSASSGGATDTQYF.

This clone showed up just a few times. This rearrangement joins TRBV7-2 to TRBJ2-3, with D perhaps TRBD1 (5 bases). The CDR3 contains 15 residues. Germline loops: CDR1 SGHTA, CDR2 FQGNSA. Trimming pared 2 bases from V and 0 bases from J, leaving 9 bases between. The CDR3 sequence is CASSLQGTSTDTQYF. The CDR3 DNA is TGTGCCAGCAGCTTACAGGGAACTAGCACAGATACGCAGTATTTT.

The chain uses TRBV28 and TRBJ2-2; 7 bases match TRBD1. The CDR3 covers 15 residues. Trimming at V came to 8 bases and at J to 5 bases, leaving 11 bases not matched to a gene. Germline assignment: CDR1 MDHEN and CDR2 SYDVKM. The CDR3 DNA is TGTGCCAGCCGGGACAGTCCTATCAGGACCGGGGAGCTGTTTTTT. Translation gives CASRDSPIRTGELFF.

The CDR3 DNA follows: TGTGCCTGGAGCAGGGCAACTAATGAAAAACTGTTTTTT. Translated: CAWSRATNEKLFF. The chain couples TRBV30 to TRBJ1-4, with D possibly TRBD1 on 5 matching bases. From germline, CDR1 is GTSNPN and CDR2 SVGIG (reference sequence). Trimming pared 3 bases from V and 0 bases from J, leaving 5 bases between. The CDR3 runs 13 residues.

The rearrangement joins TRBV12-3 or TRBV12-4 to TRBJ2-2, with D unresolved. Trimming shortened V by 0 bases and J by 8 bases, and 7 bases separated the two germline ends. The CDR3 is 13 residues long. CDR3 in amino acids: CASSLALFGELFF. As DNA, the CDR3 is TGTGCCAGCAGTTTAGCGCTATTTGGGGAGCTGTTTTTT.

This clone was seen more than once but under ten times. The V and J genes are TRBV5-1 and TRBJ2-3, with a tentative D call TRBD2 (6 bases). This CDR3 spans 15 amino acids. Germline V lookup: CDR1 SGHRS, CDR2 YFSETQ. The ends were cut back, 4 bases at V and 1 base at J, with 13 bases in the middle. As DNA, the CDR3 is TGCGCCAGCAGCGCCCCTCCGGGAGGCACAGATACGCAGTATTTT. Its translation: CASSAPPGGTDTQYF.

J is TRBJ2-5 and V is TRBV10-3, with D perhaps TRBD2 (5 bases). This CDR3 is 13 amino acids long. Trimming cost V 0 bases and J 5 bases, with 7 bases left between them. Germline values: CDR1 ENHRY, CDR2 SYGVKD. DNA for the CDR3: TGTGCCATCAGTGAGTCCTGGAGGGAGACCCAGTACTTC. It specifies CAISESWRETQYF.

In nucleotides, the CDR3 is TGTGCCAGCAGCCAGCCGGGACTAGCAAGCACCGGGGAGCTGTTTTTT. Translated, it gives CASSQPGLASTGELFF. The chain recombines TRBV7-3 with TRBJ2-2; 9 nucleotides agree with TRBD2. In germline, CDR1 is SGHTA, CDR2 FQGTGA. Germline trimming cut 5 bases from V and 4 bases from J; bases unmatched to any gene: 8. This CDR3 is built from 16 residues.

This clone was recorded only once. The chain is built from TRBV9 and TRBJ1-4; maybe TRBD1 (6 bases). The CDR3 consists of 16 residues. Deletions cut 4 bases from V and 2 bases from J, with 15 bases between. Germline lookup yields CDR1 SGDLS and CDR2 YYNGEE. This chain's CDR3 is CASSPRDTVTNEKLFF. In DNA form, the CDR3 reads TGTGCCAGCAGCCCACGGGACACAGTCACTAATGAAAAACTGTTTTTT.

The chain recombines TRBV10-1 with TRBJ1-1, with 7 nucleotides matching TRBD1. V dropped 8 bases and J dropped 0; count of bases not matched to a gene: 6. Germline V gene data show CDR1 as WNHNN and CDR2 as SYGVQD (reference sequence). This CDR3 has 14 residues. The DNA of the CDR3 is TGCGCCAGCTCTCTACAGGGGTTGAACACTGAAGCTTTCTTT. Its protein is CASSLQGLNTEAFF.

In this sample, this clone turned up a few times. J is TRBJ2-1 and V is TRBV7-3, with a tentative D call TRBD2 (6 bases). Germline V gene lookup returns CDR1 SGHTA and CDR2 FQGTGA. The CDR3 extends over 16 amino acids. V gave up 1 base and J gave up 6 bases, with 16 bases separating them. CDR3 DNA: TGTGCCAGCAGCTTAATGTCGGGGGAACCAGTCAATGAGCAGTTCTTC. This translates into CASSLMSGEPVNEQFF.

The chain couples TRBV6-2 or TRBV6-3 to TRBJ2-5; tentatively, D is TRBD1 (6 bases). The CDR3 sequence is 15 residues long. Trimming removed 5 bases at V and 5 bases at J, with 18 bases between. Germline CDR1 and CDR2: MNHEY and SVGEGT. In DNA, the CDR3 is TGTGCCAGCAGTAAACCGGGGCCAAGGGGGGAGACCCAGTACTTC. This encodes CASSKPGPRGETQYF.

This clone appeared a single time. This chain joins TRBV7-9 and TRBJ2-7; no firm D call. Germline CDR1 reads SEHNR; CDR2 reads FQNEAQ (reference sequence). The CDR3 extends over 11 amino acids. The V and J ends lost 1 base and 12 bases respectively, with 10 bases between them. The DNA of the CDR3 is TGTGCCAGCAGCTTAGGCGCGGAATGGTACTTC. Translation: CASSLGAEWYF. The full variable domain, its missing parts supplied by reference TRBV7-9 and TRBJ2-7, is DTGVSQNPRHKITKRGQNVTFRCDPISEHNRLYWYRQTLGQGPEFLTYFQNEAQLEKSRLLSDRFSAERPKGSFSTLEIQRTEQGDSAMYLCASSLGAEWYFGPGTRLTVT.

This rearrangement joins TRBV6-5 to TRBJ1-5; the D is unclear. In germline, CDR1 is MNHEY, CDR2 SVGAGI. This CDR3 is built from 12 residues. V was clipped by 6 bases and J by 7 bases, with 10 bases between them. The CDR3 here is CASSLVRQPQHF. The CDR3 nucleotides read TGTGCCAGCAGCTTGGTTCGGCAGCCCCAGCATTTT.

V and J are TRBV19 and TRBJ2-2; 8 nucleotides match TRBD2. This CDR3 is 15 amino acids long. The trim removed 8 bases at V and 5 bases at J, leaving 10 bases unmatched. CDR1 and CDR2 from the germline V gene are LNHDA and SQIVND (reference sequence). CDR3 nucleotide sequence: TGTGCCAGTCGCTCGGGAGGGTACATTACCGGGGAGCTGTTTTTT. Translating it yields CASRSGGYITGELFF.

This chain connects TRBV3-1 (or the pseudogene TRBV3-2) to TRBJ2-7; a possible D gene is TRBD1 (6 bases). Germline V gives CDR1 LGHDT, CDR2 YNNKEL (reference sequence). Trimming pared 5 bases from V and 3 bases from J, leaving 14 bases between. This CDR3 spans 14 amino acids. CDR3 sequence: CASSETTGFYEQYF. The DNA of the CDR3 is TGTGCCAGCAGCGAAACTACAGGGTTCTACGAGCAGTACTTC.

This clone was seen a handful of times. The CDR3 DNA is TGTGCCAGCAGCCAAGTGGGGGGAGGAGACACTGAAGCTTTCTTT. Translating gives CASSQVGGGDTEAFF. The chain uses TRBV14 and TRBJ1-1; D might be TRBD1 (5 bases). Germline V gene lookup returns CDR1 SGHDN and CDR2 FVKESK. V was pared by 1 base and J by 3 bases, with 12 bases between. This CDR3 is 15 amino acids long.

This clone occurred once. The V gene is TRBV18, the J gene TRBJ2-7; TRBD1 agrees at 10 bases. CDR3 length equals 13 residues. Germline V gene sequence: CDR1 KGHSH, CDR2 LQKENI. V shed 6 bases, J shed 5 bases, and the junction held 4 bases outside the gene matches. The CDR3 is CASSGQGGHEQYF. The DNA for the CDR3 is TGTGCCAGCTCCGGACAGGGGGGCCACGAGCAGTACTTC.

The chain combines TRBV24-1 with TRBJ1-1, with 8 bases identical to TRBD1. V dropped 3 bases and J dropped 10; count of bases not matched to a gene: 6. Per germline, CDR1 KGHDR and CDR2 SFDVKD. CDR3 length equals 13 residues. The CDR3 DNA sequence: TGTGCCACCAGTGATCCGGACAGGGAGGTAGCTTTCTTT. Protein sequence: CATSDPDREVAFF.

V and J are TRBV3-1 (or the pseudogene TRBV3-2) and TRBJ1-1; no reliable D call. Germline V lookup: CDR1 LGHDT, CDR2 YNNKEL (reference sequence). The CDR3 spans 13 residues. Trimming took off 6 bases at V and 2 bases at J, with 10 bases between the two ends. CDR3 loop: CASRISQNTEAFF. The CDR3 coding sequence is TGTGCCAGCAGAATTTCACAAAACACTGAAGCTTTCTTT.

This clone was seen only once. V usage is TRBV4-1 and J usage is TRBJ2-1; 7 nucleotides agree with TRBD1. CDR1 and CDR2 from the germline V gene are MGHRA and YSYEKL. The CDR3 is 15 amino acids. Trimming removed 2 bases from V and 9 bases from J; junction bases left unmatched: 10. CDR3 loop: CASSQQDRAEGEQFF. CDR3 DNA: TGCGCCAGCAGCCAACAAGACAGGGCTGAGGGTGAGCAGTTCTTC.

V is TRBV12-3 or TRBV12-4 and J is TRBJ1-2; unclear D gene. The CDR3 is 13 residues long. Trimming removed 5 bases at V and 8 bases at J, with 15 bases between. The CDR3 spells CASSTNGGLGYTF. The CDR3 DNA reads TGTGCCAGCAGTACCAATGGCGGACTGGGCTACACCTTC.

This rearrangement joins TRBV30 to TRBJ1-6, with TRBD1 matching over 8 bases. This CDR3 has 12 amino acids. Germline V CDR1 and CDR2: GTSNPN, SVGIG (reference sequence). With V trimmed by 8 bases and J by 6 bases, 3 bases remained unmatched. The CDR3 sequence: CAGDRPNSPLHF. The CDR3 nucleotides are TGTGCCGGGGACAGGCCTAATTCACCCCTCCACTTT.

The chain joins TRBV7-9 to TRBJ1-6; D is unresolved. Germline CDR1 is SEHNR and CDR2 is FQNEAQ (reference sequence). This CDR3 is 15 amino acids long. The ends were cut back, 4 bases at V and 5 bases at J, with 12 bases in the middle. The CDR3 DNA sequence: TGTGCCAGCAGCTCACCCCGAGGCGATAATTCACCCCTCCACTTT. Protein product: CASSSPRGDNSPLHF.